A selection of T cell receptor beta chains follows, all from one sample in a study of human T cells and chemical hapten exposure. MiXCR, applied by TCRdb to the RACE reads, yields one record per CDR3 protein. The table includes about 73,000 distinct CDR3 sequences, 8.5% detected once. The sequences come from whole blood, collected in connection with sensitization to the hapten diphenylcyclopropenone (DPC). The receptor source for this set is a woman aged 50 to 60 with alopecia areata. Some clones in this sample may be carry-over from other donors' samples. The conserved cysteine and the conserved F or W are not part of the CDR3 here.

v_call,cdr3_aa
TRBV12-3/TRBV12-4,ASSLAGRGEAF
TRBV6-2/TRBV6-3,ASSYNRGRTEAF
TRBV30,AWSVRRGTDGYT
TRBV18,ASSPEKGKDTEAF
TRBV20-1,SACMTSGRVYEQY
TRBV30,AWSETSGRFGEQF
TRBV5-5,ASSEMKIAGGPVTDTQY
TRBV2,ASKPTPGQNYGYT
TRBV30,AWSLSYRTEQF
TRBV7-2,ASGAGTTDTQY
TRBV28,ASRTGRWEQY
TRBV7-2,ASSLGPGATDTQY
TRBV29-1,SVEGSGGPSTDTQY
TRBV15,ATSTTGTYSNQPQH
TRBV28,ASTVGVSTDTQY
TRBV28,ASSLLGSTGATYGYT
TRBV12-3/TRBV12-4,ASSSSIVSGSQVDTQY
TRBV20-1,SAWAGGSGETQY
TRBV13,ASSQTAGTGGTGELF
TRBV29-1,SAAGQVSYNEQF
TRBV3-1,ASSHDRGLTGELF
TRBV7-9,ASSSAGGPGANVLT
TRBV6-2/TRBV6-3,ASTTAETMNTEAF
TRBV5-1,ASSLGGRLNEQF
TRBV7-9,ASSLSISANEQF
TRBV25-1,ASSESVLATQY
TRBV7-2,ASSMGQLSSGANVLT
TRBV27,ASSTGSTYEQY
TRBV7-2,ASSFTGGQDTQY
TRBV4-3,ASSQDRGGRDSRTQY
TRBV10-2,ASSRDKLHYGYT
TRBV6-5,ASSPHTGALNQPQH
TRBV15,ATSRWTGDTEAF
TRBV12-3/TRBV12-4,ASSFHAGTGATNEKLF
TRBV3-1,ASSRDGTSLTDTQY
TRBV9,ASSVVGGQGALRTSTYEQY
TRBV27,ASSLFPLNTGELF
TRBV7-9,ASSLYREGREQF
TRBV2,ASSEEGFGSPLH
TRBV29-1,SVARTDLGTEAF
TRBV30,AWAGQGRETQY
TRBV5-1,ASNPGINNEQF
TRBV5-1,ASSPGQGGGTEAF
TRBV5-5,ASSFRIRERGEAF
TRBV12-3/TRBV12-4,ASRLSWDGLGVTQY
TRBV27,ASGTRGVLETQY
TRBV5-1,ASSKTRTDTQY
TRBV29-1,SGGQLNTEAF
TRBV5-1,ASSVGTSGSLSGANVLT
TRBV9,ASSERQGSATNEKLF
TRBV2,SRGPGGYT
TRBV20-1,SAKTQEHGYT
TRBV9,ASSPRGSGSSYNEQF
TRBV6-1,ASTGNTEAF
TRBV10-3,AISEGTVNTEAF
TRBV28,ASRDSDTQY
TRBV9,ASSPSGADTGELF